This T cell receptor (beta chain) is drawn from a study of shared clonotypes between healthy human individuals. Profiling relied on immunoSEQ multiplex PCR, and the TCRdb table lists in-frame clones only, not all of them. This table has about 2.4 million clones, 93% appearing once. Sample: naive CD4+ T cells from PBMCs. Subset of the sample: CD45RA+ positively selected. The TCR originated in a young man in good health. Some clones in this sample may be carry-over from other donors' samples.

CDR3 in DNA: TGCGCCAGCAGCTACCCTGGGCGGAAACGGGCCAATGAGCAGTTCTTC. This codes for CASSYPGRKRANEQFF. The chain couples TRBV4-1 to TRBJ2-1; no reliable D call. The length of the CDR3 is 16 residues. Trimming removed 5 bases at V and 6 bases at J, with 20 bases between. CDR1 MGHRA and CDR2 YSYEKL come from the germline V gene.